This T cell receptor beta chain was recovered during a study of blood T cell repertoires in COVID-19. CDR3 length: 15 amino acids. Looked up from germline, CDR1 is MNHEY and CDR2 is SVGEGT. Trimming removed 5 bases from V and 4 bases from J; junction bases left unmatched: 7. Produced via immunoSEQ multiplex PCR; TCRdb's table is partial and in-frame only. The data contain roughly 73,000 clones, around 82% of them singletons. Input material: peripheral blood. The genes are TRBV6-2 or TRBV6-3 and TRBJ2-1; 8 bases agree with TRBD1. The receptor's source is a human donor in a cohort sampled during active COVID-19. In DNA form, the CDR3 reads TGTGCCAGCAGTCCCGACAGGGGACCATACAATGAGCAGTTCTTC. Translated, it gives CASSPDRGPYNEQFF.